Below are 13 T cell receptor beta chains sequenced from a single sample in a study of beta chain features in type 1 diabetes. The study reverse transcribed the entire isolated RNA, so it sequenced expressed TCRB transcripts. Measured with immunoSEQ multiplex PCR; TCRdb has only the in-frame clones, and not every one. The profile shows over 150,000 clones, approximately 8.1% of them singletons. The sample was central memory CD4+ T cells from blood. Source of these receptors: a man between 18 and 29 years old in good health.

The V gene is TRBV19, the J gene TRBJ2-2, with 12 bases lining up with TRBD2. V gave up 4 bases and J gave up 3 bases; unmatched junction bases: 3. Germline CDR1 and CDR2: LNHDA and SQIVND (reference sequence). This CDR3 is 16 amino acids long. CDR3 protein: CASSTASGRDTGELFF. CDR3 DNA sequence: TGTGCCAGTAGTACAGCTAGCGGGAGGGACACCGGGGAGCTGTTTTTT.

This clone has more than one count but fewer than ten. The rearrangement uses TRBV30 and TRBJ2-5; 9 bases line up with TRBD2. The CDR3 length is 13 residues. The V segment lost 3 bases and the J segment 5 bases; nucleotides outside the gene matches: 4. Per germline, CDR1 GTSNPN and CDR2 SVGIG (reference sequence). For the CDR3, the DNA is TGTGCCTGGAGAAGCGGGGGGAGCGAGACCCAGTACTTC. Translating gives CAWRSGGSETQYF.

This clone was seen many times. The rearrangement uses TRBV7-3 and TRBJ2-1; D is unclear. Trimming removed 5 bases from V and 8 bases from J, with 16 bases in between. The germline V gene has CDR1 SGHTA and CDR2 FQGTGA. CDR3 size: 14 residues. The CDR3 region has the DNA TGTGCCAGCAGCCAATATAAGATGGCCCATGAGCAGTTCTTC. This codes for CASSQYKMAHEQFF. The variable domain in full, completed from reference TRBV7-3 and TRBJ2-1, reads GAGVSQTPSNKVTEKGKYVELRCDPISGHTALYWYRQSLGQGPEFLIYFQGTGAADDSGLPNDRFFAVRPEGSVSTLKIQRTERGDSAVYLCASSQYKMAHEQFFGPGTRLTVL.

This chain uses TRBV4-2 with TRBJ2-2; 9 positions agree with TRBD1. Germline CDR1 is LGHNA and CDR2 is YNFKEQ. The CDR3 length is 17 residues. The V segment lost 7 bases and the J segment 6 bases; nucleotides outside the gene matches: 15. This CDR3 reads CASTRRDGTGFSGELFF. DNA for the CDR3: TGTGCCAGCACCCGCAGGGATGGGACAGGGTTTTCCGGGGAGCTGTTTTTT.

V and J are TRBV5-4 and TRBJ2-1; a possible D gene is TRBD2 (6 bases). Germline V gene data show CDR1 as SGHNT and CDR2 as YYREEE (reference sequence). This CDR3 contains 13 residues. V lost 4 bases, J lost 10 bases, and 15 bases lay in between. The CDR3 loop is CASSPVGRLEQFF. The CDR3 DNA sequence: TGTGCCAGCAGCCCTGTCGGGAGATTAGAGCAGTTCTTC.

This clone occurred a few times. This sequence joins TRBV6-5 and TRBJ1-2; TRBD1 agrees at 9 bases. CDR3 length: 15 residues. Per germline, CDR1 MNHEY and CDR2 SVGAGI. V was clipped by 6 bases and J by 7 bases; unmatched bases: 12. CDR3 DNA: TGTGCCAGCAGCCCCCAACAGGGACAGGGTTTTGGCTACACCTTC. It translates to CASSPQQGQGFGYTF.

The chain recombines TRBV6-6 with TRBJ1-5; no reliable D call. The germline gives CDR1 MNHNY, CDR2 SVGAGI (reference sequence). The CDR3 totals 14 residues. V lost 4 bases, J lost 2 bases, and 9 bases lay in between. Here the CDR3 reads CASSSWEGNQPQHF. CDR3 DNA: TGTGCCAGCAGTTCCTGGGAGGGCAATCAGCCCCAGCATTTT.

This clone turned up a few times. The gene calls are TRBV28 and TRBJ1-4; D is uncertain. Between the trimmed V and J ends, which lost 7 bases and 0 bases, there was a span of 9 bases. The CDR3 is 14 residues long. Germline V gene lookup returns CDR1 MDHEN and CDR2 SYDVKM. CDR3 loop: CASTSGATNEKLFF. CDR3 nucleotides: TGTGCCAGCACATCGGGTGCAACTAATGAAAAACTGTTTTTT.

This clone qualifies as medium-sized. The sample holds other DNA sequences that translate to the same CDR3. V is TRBV13 and J is TRBJ1-1; D gene uncertain. Trimming took off 5 bases at V and 5 bases at J, with 9 bases between the two ends. Germline CDR1 reads PRHDT; CDR2 reads FYEKMQ (reference sequence). The CDR3 length is 12 residues. The CDR3 DNA reads TGTGCCAGCAGCGGTCCCGGGACTGAAGCTTTCTTT. Amino acids: CASSGPGTEAFF.

The chain employs TRBV5-4 and TRBJ2-2; possibly TRBD2 for D (5 bases). The CDR3 contains 15 residues. The germline V gene has CDR1 SGHNT and CDR2 YYREEE (reference sequence). V shed 2 bases and J shed 3 bases, with 11 bases lying between them. Here the CDR3 reads CASSFNRGHTGELFF. The CDR3 DNA is TGTGCCAGCAGCTTTAATAGAGGGCACACCGGGGAGCTGTTTTTT.

V gene TRBV4-2 combines with J gene TRBJ2-3; 7 bases are a match to TRBD1. The CDR3 length is 16 residues. V dropped 3 bases and J dropped 2; count of bases not matched to a gene: 8. The germline V gene has CDR1 LGHNA and CDR2 YNFKEQ. The CDR3 loop is CASSQGQSNPTDTQYF. CDR3 nucleotides: TGTGCCAGCAGCCAGGGACAGTCTAACCCCACAGATACGCAGTATTTT.

This clone has only a few counts. The chain joins TRBV18 to TRBJ1-4; TRBD1 matches 11 bases. The CDR3 covers 15 residues. V lost 3 bases and J lost 7; bases outside the gene matches: 4. Germline V CDR1 and CDR2: KGHSH, LQKENI. The CDR3 bases are TGTGCCAGCTCACCCAGGACAGGGGGCACTGAAAAACTGTTTTTT. It yields the protein CASSPRTGGTEKLFF.

In this sample, this clone turned up a few times. The V call is TRBV6-6, the J call TRBJ1-2; 8 nucleotides agree with TRBD1. Per germline, CDR1 MNHNY and CDR2 SVGAGI (reference sequence). With V trimmed by 5 bases and J by 3 bases, 2 bases remained unmatched. The CDR3 extends over 13 amino acids. As DNA, the CDR3 is TGTGCCAGCAGTCAGGGACAGGACTATGGCTACACCTTC. Encoded protein: CASSQGQDYGYTF.